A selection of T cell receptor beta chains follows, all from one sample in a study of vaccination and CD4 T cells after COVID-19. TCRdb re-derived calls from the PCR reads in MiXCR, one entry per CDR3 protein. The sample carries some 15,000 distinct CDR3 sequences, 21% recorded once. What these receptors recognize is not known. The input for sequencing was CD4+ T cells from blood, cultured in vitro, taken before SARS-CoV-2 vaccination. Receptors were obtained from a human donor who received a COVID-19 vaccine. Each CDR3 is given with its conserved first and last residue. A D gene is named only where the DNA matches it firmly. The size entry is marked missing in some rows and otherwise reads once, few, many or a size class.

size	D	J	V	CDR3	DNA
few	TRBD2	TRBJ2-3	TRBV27	CASSLSASGDSETTDTQYF	TGTGCCAGCAGTTTATCGGCTAGCGGGGATTCAGAGACCACAGATACGCAGTATTTT
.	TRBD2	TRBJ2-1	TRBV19	CASSWTSGYLNEQFF	TGTGCCAGTAGCTGGACTAGCGGGTACCTCAATGAGCAGTTCTTC
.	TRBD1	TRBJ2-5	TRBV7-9	CASSFIGQDRGETQYF	TGTGCCAGCAGCTTTATTGGTCAGGACAGGGGGGAGACCCAGTACTTC
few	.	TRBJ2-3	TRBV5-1	CASSQVPLGYTDTQYF	TGCGCCAGCAGCCAAGTGCCACTAGGTTACACAGATACGCAGTATTTT
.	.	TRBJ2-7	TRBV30	CAWSRSGPYEQYF	TGTGCCTGGAGTCGGAGTGGGCCCTACGAGCAGTACTTC
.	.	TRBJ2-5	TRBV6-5	CASSYSISRLQETQYF	TGTGCCAGCAGTTACTCGATTAGCAGGTTACAAGAGACCCAGTACTTC
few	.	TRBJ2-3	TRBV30	CAWRVWTDTQYF	TGTGCCTGGAGAGTTTGGACAGATACGCAGTATTTT
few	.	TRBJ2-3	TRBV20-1	CSAFLTTDTQYF	TGCAGCGCCTTCTTGACCACAGATACGCAGTATTTT
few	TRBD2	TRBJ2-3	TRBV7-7	CASSLGTSGSTDTQYF	TGTGCCAGCAGCTTAGGGACTAGCGGAAGCACAGATACGCAGTATTTT
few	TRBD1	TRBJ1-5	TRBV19	CASSGGTGNQPQHF	TGTGCCAGTAGTGGGGGGACAGGCAATCAGCCCCAGCATTTT
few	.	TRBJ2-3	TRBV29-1	CSVVAGFDTQYF	TGCAGCGTTGTTGCGGGCTTCGATACGCAGTATTTT
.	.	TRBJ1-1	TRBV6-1	CASSGPQQGSTEAFF	TGTGCCAGCAGTGGGCCCCAACAGGGATCCACTGAAGCTTTCTTT